The clone carrying this T cell receptor (beta chain) has a handful of counts. Its antigen is not known. From the 5' RACE reads, TCRdb called clonotypes with MiXCR, one entry per CDR3 protein. Here the sample spans about 68,000 distinct CDR3 sequences, 16% being singletons. From germline, CDR1 is SGHTA and CDR2 FQGTGA. CDR3 length equals 16 residues. Trimming removed 5 bases from V and 1 base from J; junction bases left unmatched: 8. The data were obtained in a study of T-cell memory formation after mild COVID-19. Study at large: Each donor largely had its own TCR clusters.

Regarding the study as a whole: The finding that pre-infection memory included some responding clones suggested that cross-reactive memory joined. CM and EM subsets held most contracting CD4+ clones; EMRA held CD8+ ones.

Sequencing used PBMCs or a T cell subset sorted from them (not recorded which). The chain combines TRBV7-3 with TRBJ2-3; TRBD1 matches at 8 bases. The sequence derives from an adult woman who had mild COVID-19 (a few samples of this study predate the infection). Cell type and time point are not known. The CDR3 DNA follows: TGTGCCAGCAGCCCCCAGCCGGGACAGGGCACAGATACGCAGTATTTT. Its protein product is CASSPQPGQGTDTQYF.